This T cell receptor beta chain came from a study of T cells in localized non-small cell lung cancer. Study-wide findings and caveats: Longer overall survival was associated with a higher density of T cells in the blood.

Repertoires were generated with immunoSEQ multiplex PCR, while TCRdb's copy carries only in-frame clones and drops some. The sample yields fewer than 40,000 clones, under 90% seen once. Details on this clone: Antigen specificity is unknown.

The CDR3 contains 14 residues. The ends lost 5 bases at V and 6 bases at J; junction bases unmatched: 2. Per the germline V gene, CDR1 is KGHSH and CDR2 is LQKENI. The specimen was peripheral blood, collected before any cancer treatment. This TCR was sampled from a male donor at least 60 years old with stage III lung adenocarcinoma. V usage is TRBV18 and J usage is TRBJ2-1; 12 bases agree with TRBD2. The CDR3 loop is CASSGLAGLNEQFF. CDR3 coding DNA: TGTGCCAGCTCAGGACTAGCGGGGCTCAATGAGCAGTTCTTC.